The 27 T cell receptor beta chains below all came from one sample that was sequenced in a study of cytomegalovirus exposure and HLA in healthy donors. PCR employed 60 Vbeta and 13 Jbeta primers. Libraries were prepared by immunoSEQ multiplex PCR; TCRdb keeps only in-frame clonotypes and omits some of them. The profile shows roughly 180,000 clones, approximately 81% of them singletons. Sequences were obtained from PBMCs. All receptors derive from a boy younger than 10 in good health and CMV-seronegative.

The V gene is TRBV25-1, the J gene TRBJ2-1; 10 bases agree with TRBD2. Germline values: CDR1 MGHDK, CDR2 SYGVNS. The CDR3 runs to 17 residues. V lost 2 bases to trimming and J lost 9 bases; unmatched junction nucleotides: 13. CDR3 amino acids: CASSELAGVWGLGEQFF. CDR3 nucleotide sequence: TGTGCCAGCAGTGAACTAGCGGGAGTGTGGGGCTTGGGTGAGCAGTTCTTC. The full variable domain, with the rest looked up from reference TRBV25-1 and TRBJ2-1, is EADIYQTPRYLVIGTGKKITLECSQTMGHDKMYWYQQDPGMELHLIHYSYGVNSTEKGDLSSESTVSRIRTEHFPLTLESARPSHTSQYLCASSELAGVWGLGEQFFGPGTRLTVL.

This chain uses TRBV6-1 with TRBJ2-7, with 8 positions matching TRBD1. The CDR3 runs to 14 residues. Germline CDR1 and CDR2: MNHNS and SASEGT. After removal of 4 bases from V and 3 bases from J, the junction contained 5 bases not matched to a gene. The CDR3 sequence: CASSADRDLYEQYV. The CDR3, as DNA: TGTGCCAGCAGTGCGGACAGGGACCTCTACGAGCAGTACGTC.

CDR3 bases: TGCAGCGGTGCCCCGCAGGGAAACACAGATACGCAGTATTTT. This codes for CSGAPQGNTDTQYF. The V and J genes are TRBV29-1 and TRBJ2-3; D is possibly TRBD1 (5 bases). The CDR3 spans 14 residues. In germline, CDR1 is SQVTM, CDR2 ANQGSEA. The V end was cut by 7 bases, the J end by 2 bases, with 16 bases between.

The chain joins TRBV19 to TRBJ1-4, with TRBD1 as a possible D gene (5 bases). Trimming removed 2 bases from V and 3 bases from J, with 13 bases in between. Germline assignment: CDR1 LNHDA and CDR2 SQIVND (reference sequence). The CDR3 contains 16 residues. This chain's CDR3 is CASSIPRGFANEKLFF. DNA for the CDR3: TGTGCCAGTAGTATACCAAGGGGATTTGCTAATGAAAAACTGTTTTTT.

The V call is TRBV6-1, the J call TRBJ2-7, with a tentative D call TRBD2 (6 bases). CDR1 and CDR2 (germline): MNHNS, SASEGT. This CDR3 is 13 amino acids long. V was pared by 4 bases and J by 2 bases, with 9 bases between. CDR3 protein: CASSGGVTYEQYV. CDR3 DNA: TGTGCCAGCAGTGGCGGGGTAACCTACGAGCAGTACGTC.

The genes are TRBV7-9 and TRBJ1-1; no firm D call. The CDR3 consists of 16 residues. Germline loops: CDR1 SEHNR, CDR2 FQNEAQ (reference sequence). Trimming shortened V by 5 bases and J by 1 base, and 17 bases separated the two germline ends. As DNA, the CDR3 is TGTGCCAGCAGCCCTCCATCTATCAATCAGAACACTGAAGCTTTCTTT. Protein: CASSPPSINQNTEAFF.

CDR3 DNA: TGTGCCAGCAGTCCTTACCGACAGGGGGCCCCTGAGCAGTACGTC. It encodes CASSPYRQGAPEQYV. The J gene is TRBJ2-7, the V gene TRBV28; 10 nucleotides align to TRBD1. Germline V lookup: CDR1 MDHEN, CDR2 SYDVKM. This CDR3 is built from 15 residues. V lost 5 bases, J lost 7 bases, and 11 bases stayed unmatched.

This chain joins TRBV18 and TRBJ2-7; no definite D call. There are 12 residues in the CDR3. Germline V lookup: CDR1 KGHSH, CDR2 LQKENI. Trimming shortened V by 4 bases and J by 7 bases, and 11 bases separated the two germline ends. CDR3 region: CASSRSYMEQYF. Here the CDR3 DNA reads TGTGCCAGCTCACGGTCTTACATGGAGCAGTACTTC.

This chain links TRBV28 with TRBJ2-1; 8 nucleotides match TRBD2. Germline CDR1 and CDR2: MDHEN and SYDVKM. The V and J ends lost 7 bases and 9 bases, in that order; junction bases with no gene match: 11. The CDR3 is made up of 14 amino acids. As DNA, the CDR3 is TGTGCCAGCACCATAGCGGGATTTGTAATTGAGCAGTTCTTC. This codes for CASTIAGFVIEQFF.

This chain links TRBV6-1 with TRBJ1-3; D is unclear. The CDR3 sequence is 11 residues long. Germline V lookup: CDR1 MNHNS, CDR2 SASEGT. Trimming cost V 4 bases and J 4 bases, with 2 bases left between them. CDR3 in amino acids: CASSVGNTIYF. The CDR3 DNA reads TGTGCCAGCAGTGTAGGAAACACCATATATTTT.

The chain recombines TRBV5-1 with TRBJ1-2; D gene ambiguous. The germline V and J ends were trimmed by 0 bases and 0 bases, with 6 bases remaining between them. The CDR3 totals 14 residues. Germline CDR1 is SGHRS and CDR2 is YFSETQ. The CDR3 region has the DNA TGCGCCAGCAGCTTGGACAGTCCTAACTATGGCTACACCTTC. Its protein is CASSLDSPNYGYTF.

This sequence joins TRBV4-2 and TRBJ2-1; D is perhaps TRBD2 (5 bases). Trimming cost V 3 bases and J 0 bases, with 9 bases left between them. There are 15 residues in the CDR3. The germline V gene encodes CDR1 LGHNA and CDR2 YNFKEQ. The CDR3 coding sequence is TGTGCCAGCAGCCAGGTGGGGAGCTCCTACAATGAGCAGTTCTTC. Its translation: CASSQVGSSYNEQFF.

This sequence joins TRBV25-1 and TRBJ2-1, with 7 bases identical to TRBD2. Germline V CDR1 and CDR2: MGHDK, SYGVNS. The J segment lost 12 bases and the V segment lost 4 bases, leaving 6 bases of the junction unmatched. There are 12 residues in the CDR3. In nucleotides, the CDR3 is TGTGCCAGCAGTGGCCTTGGGGAGGGGCAGTTCTTC. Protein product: CASSGLGEGQFF.

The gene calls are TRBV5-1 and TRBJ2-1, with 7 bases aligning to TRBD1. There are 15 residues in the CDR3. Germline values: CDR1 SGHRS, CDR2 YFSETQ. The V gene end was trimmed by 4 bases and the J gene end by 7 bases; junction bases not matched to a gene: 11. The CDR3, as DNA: TGCGCCAGCAGCAACGACAGGGCCGCATCGAATGAGCAGTTCTTC. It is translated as CASSNDRAASNEQFF.

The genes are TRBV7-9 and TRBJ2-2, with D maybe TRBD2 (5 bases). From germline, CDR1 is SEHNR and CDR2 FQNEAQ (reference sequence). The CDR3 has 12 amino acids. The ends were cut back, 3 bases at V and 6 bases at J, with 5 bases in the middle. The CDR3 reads CASSLEAGELFF. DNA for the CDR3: TGTGCCAGCAGCTTGGAGGCCGGGGAGCTGTTTTTT.

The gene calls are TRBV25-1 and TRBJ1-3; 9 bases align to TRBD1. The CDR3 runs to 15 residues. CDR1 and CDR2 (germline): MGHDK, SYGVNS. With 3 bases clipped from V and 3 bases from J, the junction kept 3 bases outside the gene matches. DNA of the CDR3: TGTGCCAGCAGTGACGACAGGGGGGGTGGAAACACCATATATTTT. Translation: CASSDDRGGGNTIYF.

CDR3 protein: CASALGAGTYEQYF. The CDR3 DNA reads as TGTGCCAGCGCCTTGGGTGCGGGAACCTACGAGCAGTACTTC. The chain is built from TRBV2 and TRBJ2-7; the D gene is possibly TRBD2 (6 bases). CDR3 size: 14 residues. Trimming pared 8 bases from V and 2 bases from J, leaving 16 bases between. The germline V gene has CDR1 SNHLY and CDR2 FYNNEI.

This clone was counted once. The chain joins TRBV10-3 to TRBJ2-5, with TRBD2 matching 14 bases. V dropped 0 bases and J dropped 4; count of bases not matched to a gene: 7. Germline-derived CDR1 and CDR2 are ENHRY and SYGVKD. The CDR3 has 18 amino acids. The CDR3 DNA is TGTGCCATCAGTGAGTCGACTAGCGGGAGGGCCTTTCCAGAGACCCAGTACTTC. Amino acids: CAISESTSGRAFPETQYF.

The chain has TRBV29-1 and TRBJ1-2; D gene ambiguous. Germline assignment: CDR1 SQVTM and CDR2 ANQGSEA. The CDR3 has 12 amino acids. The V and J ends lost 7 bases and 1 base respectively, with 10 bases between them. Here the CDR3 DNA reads TGCAGCGCTGCGTTGAGTAACTATGGCTACACCTTC. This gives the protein CSAALSNYGYTF.

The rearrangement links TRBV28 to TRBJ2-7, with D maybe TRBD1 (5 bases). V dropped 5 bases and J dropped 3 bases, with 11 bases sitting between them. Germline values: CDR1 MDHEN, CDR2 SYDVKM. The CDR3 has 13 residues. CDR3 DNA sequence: TGTGCCAGCAGTCCGACAGTGTTCTACGAGCAGTACTTC. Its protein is CASSPTVFYEQYF.

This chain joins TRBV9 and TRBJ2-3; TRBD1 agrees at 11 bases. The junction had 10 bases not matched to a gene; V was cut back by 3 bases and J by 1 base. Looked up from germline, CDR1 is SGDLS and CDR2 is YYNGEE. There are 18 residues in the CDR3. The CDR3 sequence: CASSERLGQGARTDTQYF. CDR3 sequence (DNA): TGTGCCAGCAGCGAGAGGCTTGGACAGGGGGCGCGCACAGATACGCAGTATTTT.

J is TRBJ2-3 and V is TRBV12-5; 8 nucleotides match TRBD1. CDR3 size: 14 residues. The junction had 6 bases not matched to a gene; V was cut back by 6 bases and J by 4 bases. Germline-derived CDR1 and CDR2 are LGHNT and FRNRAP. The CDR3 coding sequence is TGTGCTAGTGGGCCGGGACAGGACGCAGATACGCAGTATTTT. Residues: CASGPGQDADTQYF.

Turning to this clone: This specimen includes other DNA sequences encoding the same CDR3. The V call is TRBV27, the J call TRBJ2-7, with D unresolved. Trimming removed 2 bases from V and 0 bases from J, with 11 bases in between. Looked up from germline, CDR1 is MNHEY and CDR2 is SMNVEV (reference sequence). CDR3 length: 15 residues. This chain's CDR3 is CASSLGQASSYEQYF. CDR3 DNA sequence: TGTGCCAGCAGTTTAGGGCAGGCAAGCTCCTACGAGCAGTACTTC.

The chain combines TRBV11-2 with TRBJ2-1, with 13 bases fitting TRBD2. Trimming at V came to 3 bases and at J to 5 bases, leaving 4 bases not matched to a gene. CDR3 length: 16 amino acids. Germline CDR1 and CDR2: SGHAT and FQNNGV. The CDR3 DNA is TGTGCCAGCAGCTTCCGACTAGCGGGGGGAAACAATGAGCAGTTCTTC. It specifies CASSFRLAGGNNEQFF.

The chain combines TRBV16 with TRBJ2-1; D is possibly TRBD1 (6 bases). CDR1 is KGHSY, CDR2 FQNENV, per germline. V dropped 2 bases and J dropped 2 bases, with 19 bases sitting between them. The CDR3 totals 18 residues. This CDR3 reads CASSQLPYDRLTYNEQFF. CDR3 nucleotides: TGTGCCAGCAGCCAACTCCCCTACGACAGGTTAACCTACAATGAGCAGTTCTTC.

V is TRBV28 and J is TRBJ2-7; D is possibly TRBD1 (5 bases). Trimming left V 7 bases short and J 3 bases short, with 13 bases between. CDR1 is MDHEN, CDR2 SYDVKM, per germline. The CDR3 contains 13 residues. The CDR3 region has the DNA TGTGCCAGCACCCCAGACAGACGCTACGAGCAGTACTTC. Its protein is CASTPDRRYEQYF.

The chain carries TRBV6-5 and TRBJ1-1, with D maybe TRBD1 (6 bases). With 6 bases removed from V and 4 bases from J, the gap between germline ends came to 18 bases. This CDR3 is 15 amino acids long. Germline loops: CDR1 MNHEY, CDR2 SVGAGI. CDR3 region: CASSTGRRLGTEAFF. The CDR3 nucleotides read TGTGCCAGCAGCACAGGGCGGAGGCTGGGCACTGAAGCTTTCTTT.